The entry that follows covers one TCR beta chain sequence. Its antigen is not yet known. No much larger clonotype is one base removed from it; base qualities were not supplied. This sample stems from a study of technical replicates of blood from a handful of donors (dated by TCRdb to the late 2010s). The library was obtained by the immunoSEQ multiplex PCR assay. The table comes from immuneACCESS by way of TCRdb, which keeps in-frame sequences with V and J called. Part of the clones is missing from these tables; in studies checked, under half for an unresolved V gene and the rest for unknown reasons. The sample includes roughly 70,000 clones, with about 97% observed a single time. The biggest ten clones account for roughly 0.25% of the sample. The sequencing input was T cells isolated from PBMCs. The clonotype was recovered from a human donor in good health.

This receptor carries the CDR3 CASSSLPHYGYTF. The sequenced DNA is TGTGCCAGCAGTTCCCTCCCCCACTATGGCTACACCTTC. The V and J genes are TRBV7-9 and TRBJ1-2; the D gene remains uncertain. CDR3 length: 13 amino acids, cysteine to phenylalanine. The entry retains the CDR3 DNA only, 39 bases that are in frame from base 1. Relative to germline, V is 6 bases shorter and J is 3 bases shorter, with 11 bases between their ends. The germline V gene (reference sequence) supplies CDR1 SEHNR and CDR2 FQNEAQ.